This T cell receptor beta chain was documented in a study of blood T cell repertoires in COVID-19. Across the study: Sample material is recorded as cDNA or gDNA derived from T cells, B-cell-depleted T cells, or PBMCs.

Per the authors' pipeline: Researchers report that nucleated cell counts were estimated from reference gene primer amplification. Some clones are missing from TCRdb's copy, which holds only in-frame ones; the method was immunoSEQ multiplex PCR. V and J calls and clone size are as listed in that table; D and trimming were resolved from the DNA. The sample carries approximately 80,000 clones, approximately 80% recorded once. CDR1 and CDR2 from the germline V gene are LGHDT and YNNKEL (reference sequence). V lost 10 bases and J lost 2, with 15 bases in between. The CDR3 consists of 14 residues. The sequence was obtained from a man at least 80 years old with acute or convalescent COVID-19. The material sequenced was peripheral blood. J is TRBJ1-3 and V is TRBV3-1 (or the pseudogene TRBV3-2), with D maybe TRBD1 (6 bases). The CDR3 sequence: CATTSRGAGNTIYF. The CDR3 DNA is TGTGCCACCACGAGCAGGGGCGCTGGAAACACCATATATTTT.